This TCR beta chain was captured by sequencing in a study of T cell repertoires in cytomegalovirus infection. Study conclusions and caveats: Ex vivo responses were dominated by HLA-C-restricted CMV-specific TCR beta clonotypes.

TCRdb independently ran MiXCR on the reads; one entry per CDR3 protein. The profile covers approximately 350,000 distinct CDR3 sequences, with roughly 34% appearing a single time and approximately 12% taken by the ten largest. About this clonotype: Its antigen is undetermined.

The sample in question was cultured PBMCs, obtained from culture after CMV antigen stimulation. The source is a human donor in good health (CMV status not recorded). Some clones in this sample may be carry-over from other donors' samples.

CDR3 nucleotide sequence: TGCGCCAGCAGCCAAGCCTTCGGGACAGTGGCCCGAGGGGGCTACACCTTC. Translating it yields CASSQAFGTVARGGYTF. The gene calls are TRBV4-3 and TRBJ1-2, with 7 bases aligning to TRBD1. The V gene's germline CDR1 is LGHNA and CDR2 YSLEER. The CDR3 spans 17 residues. V gave up 1 base and J gave up 8 bases; unmatched junction bases: 16.